The clone carrying this T cell receptor beta chain was detected only once. The antigen is not known. Template switching, a step in the protocol, added a universal primer site, and cDNA carried unique molecular identifiers. TCRdb fed the 5' RACE reads into MiXCR, producing one record per CDR3 protein. The table lists roughly 540,000 distinct CDR3 sequences, about 20% of them singletons. This specimen belongs to a study of identical twins. Findings of the study overall: In monozygotic twins, models underestimated the sharing of out-of-frame TCR alpha.

These data were also reused for a study on T cells expressing NK-cell markers. That paper notes: Several experiments employed an anti-gamma-delta TCR antibody to confine sorting to alpha-beta TCR T cells. A few donors' CD3+CD56-NKG2C+ cells were dominated by the same clonotypes.

The sequenced material came from CD4+ T cells sorted from blood. This receptor was obtained from a woman younger than 30 in good health.

CDR3 residues: CASSPGKGSPNTEAFF. The CDR3 nucleotides read TGTGCCAGCAGTCCCGGGAAAGGCAGTCCCAACACTGAAGCTTTCTTT. The chain is built from TRBV6-2 or TRBV6-3 and TRBJ1-1, with D unresolved. The ends were cut back, 5 bases at V and 2 bases at J, with 18 bases in the middle. CDR3 size: 16 residues. CDR1 is MNHEY, CDR2 SVGEGT, per germline.